Shown below are 15 T cell receptor beta chains from a single sample sequenced in a study of OX40 agonist ivuxolimab in advanced cancers. Sequencing was performed with immunoSEQ multiplex PCR; in TCRdb, only in-frame clones are kept and a portion is missing. The data hold approximately 100,000 clones, with around 91% observed a single time. The source was CD4+ or CD8+ T cells sorted from blood, collected in a trial of the OX40 agonist ivuxolimab. The receptors come from an adult with an advanced solid tumor such as melanoma, head and neck, liver or kidney cancer.

This clone appeared a few times. The rearrangement uses TRBV7-9 and TRBJ2-2; a possible D gene is TRBD2 (5 bases). This CDR3 has 14 amino acids. The germline V and J ends were trimmed by 10 bases and 0 bases, with 12 bases remaining between them. Per the germline V gene, CDR1 is SEHNR and CDR2 is FQNEAQ (reference sequence). CDR3 bases: TGTGCCACCACAACTAGGGCGAACACCGGGGAGCTGTTTTTT. It specifies CATTTRANTGELFF.

The V gene is TRBV27, the J gene TRBJ2-2; maybe TRBD1 (7 bases). Trimming removed 6 bases from V and 1 base from J, with 12 bases in between. CDR3 size: 15 residues. Germline loops: CDR1 MNHEY, CDR2 SMNVEV (reference sequence). CDR3: CASRRGQQNTGELFF. CDR3 in DNA: TGTGCCAGCAGGCGGGGACAGCAGAACACCGGGGAGCTGTTTTTT.

The chain combines TRBV25-1 with TRBJ2-5; 10 bases align to TRBD2. J lost 2 bases, V lost 9 bases, and 3 bases had no gene match. From germline, CDR1 is MGHDK and CDR2 SYGVNS. The CDR3 spans 13 residues. CDR3: CASRTSGQETQYF. The CDR3 DNA reads as TGTGCCAGTAGGACTAGCGGTCAAGAGACCCAGTACTTC.

The chain combines TRBV7-9 with TRBJ1-2; D is ambiguous. V gave up 5 bases and J gave up 8 bases, with 12 bases separating them. The V gene's germline CDR1 is SEHNR and CDR2 FQNEAQ (reference sequence). CDR3 length: 12 amino acids. The CDR3 is CASSPEHGGYTF. Written as DNA, the CDR3 is TGTGCCAGCAGCCCCGAACATGGAGGCTACACCTTC.

The chain employs TRBV28 and TRBJ2-7; TRBD2 matches 8 bases. The length of the CDR3 is 15 residues. CDR1 and CDR2 from the germline V gene are MDHEN and SYDVKM. J gave up 3 bases and V 7 bases, and 11 bases lay outside the gene matches. CDR3 sequence (DNA): TGTGCCAGCACTGAACCCCGGGGGGGAAACTACGAGCAGTACTTC. Protein product: CASTEPRGGNYEQYF.

This chain connects TRBV9 to TRBJ2-2; D remains ambiguous. The germline CDR1 and CDR2 sequences are SGDLS and YYNGEE. CDR3 length: 16 residues. Trimming took off 0 bases at V and 0 bases at J, with 9 bases between the two ends. The chain's CDR3 is CASSVAHVANTGELFF. CDR3 in DNA: TGTGCCAGCAGCGTAGCTCACGTCGCGAACACCGGGGAGCTGTTTTTT.

This clone appeared once. The J gene is TRBJ2-7, the V gene TRBV4-1; the match to TRBD2 covers 10 bases. The CDR3 covers 16 residues. Germline trimming cut 1 base from V and 5 bases from J; bases unmatched to any gene: 8. Germline values: CDR1 MGHRA, CDR2 YSYEKL. As DNA, the CDR3 is TGCGCCAGCAGCCAAGTCCCCAGCGGGAGGGTCCACGAGCAGTACTTC. Protein sequence: CASSQVPSGRVHEQYF.

In its sample, this clone was seen once. J is TRBJ2-1 and V is TRBV5-1; the D call may be TRBD1 or TRBD2 (5 bases each). Germline values: CDR1 SGHRS, CDR2 YFSETQ. This CDR3 is built from 15 residues. V gave up 4 bases and J gave up 1 base, with 12 bases separating them. The CDR3 sequence: CASSLGDQSYNEQFF. DNA of the CDR3: TGCGCCAGCAGCCTCGGGGACCAGTCCTACAATGAGCAGTTCTTC.

This sequence joins TRBV7-8 and TRBJ1-2; 9 bases agree with TRBD1. Germline V gene lookup returns CDR1 SGHVS and CDR2 FQNEAQ. The CDR3 extends over 14 amino acids. Unmatched junction bases numbered 12, after V lost 4 bases and J lost 12 bases. The CDR3 protein is CASSSRQGGKLDTF. CDR3 bases: TGTGCCAGCAGCTCCCGACAGGGGGGCAAGTTGGACACCTTC.

This chain uses TRBV11-2 with TRBJ2-1, with TRBD2 identical over 13 bases. The CDR3 loop spans 15 amino acids. CDR1 is SGHAT and CDR2 is FQNNGV in the germline V gene. V lost 5 bases to trimming and J lost 6 bases; unmatched junction nucleotides: 4. CDR3 protein: CASSPRTSGSNEQFF. CDR3 DNA: TGTGCCAGCAGCCCCCGGACTAGCGGGAGCAATGAGCAGTTCTTC. The entire variable domain, with the rest obtained from reference TRBV11-2 and TRBJ2-1, is as follows: EAGVAQSPRYKIIEKRQSVAFWCNPISGHATLYWYQQILGQGPKLLIQFQNNGVVDDSQLPKDRFSAERLKGVDSTLKIQPAKLEDSAVYLCASSPRTSGSNEQFFGPGTRLTVL.

This chain links TRBV29-1 with TRBJ1-2; possibly TRBD1 for D (5 bases). The length of the CDR3 is 13 residues. Germline V gene data show CDR1 as SQVTM and CDR2 as ANQGSEA. Trimming shortened V by 1 base and J by 2 bases, and 8 bases separated the two germline ends. The CDR3 sequence: CSVEGGVNYGYTF. The CDR3 coding sequence is TGCAGCGTTGAAGGGGGGGTGAACTATGGCTACACCTTC.

The rearrangement links TRBV6-4 to TRBJ2-7; 10 nucleotides agree with TRBD2. Trimming cost V 2 bases and J 5 bases; bases outside gene matches: 9. The germline gives CDR1 MRHNA, CDR2 SNTAGT. The CDR3 totals 16 residues. CDR3 region: CASSDPAGGRLDEQYF. The DNA for the CDR3 is TGTGCCAGCAGTGACCCAGCGGGAGGGAGATTAGACGAGCAGTACTTC.

The chain uses TRBV6-6 and TRBJ1-5, with TRBD1 as a possible D gene (5 bases). CDR3 length: 16 amino acids. In germline, CDR1 is MNHNY, CDR2 SVGAGI (reference sequence). Deletions cut 0 bases from V and 2 bases from J, with 11 bases between. CDR3 loop: CASSYSLRGGNQPQHF. The CDR3 DNA follows: TGTGCCAGCAGTTACTCGTTACGGGGGGGCAATCAGCCCCAGCATTTT.

The chain has TRBV28 and TRBJ1-1; D possibly corresponds to TRBD1 (6 bases). The V gene lost 2 bases and the J gene lost 5 bases, with 15 bases spanning the gap. Germline V lookup: CDR1 MDHEN, CDR2 SYDVKM. The CDR3 length is 15 residues. CDR3 coding DNA: TGTGCCAGCAGTTTAGGGGGCGGGTCAGGTACTGAAGCTTTCTTT. The encoded protein is CASSLGGGSGTEAFF. Full variable domain (missing parts from reference TRBV28 and TRBJ1-1): DVKVTQSSRYLVKRTGEKVFLECVQDMDHENMFWYRQDPGLGLRLIYFSYDVKMKEKGDIPEGYSVSREKKERFSLILESASTNQTSMYLCASSLGGGSGTEAFFGQGTRLTVV.

This chain connects TRBV7-2 to TRBJ1-1; D is ambiguous. Germline CDR1 SGHTA, CDR2 FQGNSA. This CDR3 has 12 residues. V shed 1 base and J shed 10 bases, with 10 bases lying between them. The CDR3 DNA is TGTGCCAGCAGCTTAGAAAACGGCGCAGCTTTCTTT. It is translated as CASSLENGAAFF.